These 21 T cell receptor beta chains originate from one sample sequenced in a study of shared clonotypes between healthy human individuals. Libraries were prepared by immunoSEQ multiplex PCR; TCRdb keeps only in-frame clonotypes and omits some of them. The sample includes about 660,000 clones, 74% of them seen just once. The sequencing sample was made of memory CD4+ T cells sorted from blood. The subset here: CD45RA-negative fraction. The receptors here all came from a woman in her 30s in good health.

The V call is TRBV4-1, the J call TRBJ2-7, with 7 bases lining up with TRBD2. Germline CDR1 reads MGHRA; CDR2 reads YSYEKL. Germline trimming cut 1 base from V and 2 bases from J; bases unmatched to any gene: 11. There are 17 residues in the CDR3. Here the CDR3 reads CASSQGRREGRTYEQYF. The CDR3 DNA sequence: TGCGCCAGCAGCCAAGGGCGGAGGGAGGGCCGGACCTACGAGCAGTACTTC.

This clone came up a few times. This chain links TRBV2 with TRBJ2-2; TRBD1 is a possible D gene (6 bases). Trimming shortened V by 6 bases and J by 0 bases, and 14 bases separated the two germline ends. The CDR3 loop spans 16 amino acids. CDR1 SNHLY and CDR2 FYNNEI come from the germline V gene. The CDR3 DNA follows: TGTGCCAGCAGCCTCCGTGGGGGCTCGAACACCGGGGAGCTGTTTTTT. Its translation is CASSLRGGSNTGELFF.

The chain combines TRBV28 with TRBJ1-5; D may be TRBD1 (5 bases). Germline V gene data show CDR1 as MDHEN and CDR2 as SYDVKM. There are 15 residues in the CDR3. V was pared by 5 bases and J by 2 bases, with 13 bases between. CDR3 protein: CASSPWDGRNQPQHF. In nucleotides, the CDR3 is TGTGCCAGCAGTCCTTGGGACGGTCGCAATCAGCCCCAGCATTTT.

At least ten counts were recorded for this clone. The V call is TRBV7-8, the J call TRBJ2-7; 8 nucleotides agree with TRBD1. There are 14 residues in the CDR3. Trimming removed 6 bases from V and 6 bases from J; junction bases left unmatched: 10. The V gene's germline CDR1 is SGHVS and CDR2 FQNEAQ. The CDR3 DNA reads TGTGCCAGCAGTCCTCAGGGGGCAATCGGCGAGCAGTACTTC. Protein: CASSPQGAIGEQYF.

The rearrangement uses TRBV27 and TRBJ1-2; TRBD1 might be the D (6 bases). V shed 7 bases and J shed 6 bases, with 9 bases lying between them. The CDR3 totals 11 residues. Germline V gene data show CDR1 as MNHEY and CDR2 as SMNVEV (reference sequence). The CDR3 is CASKGVNGYTF. The CDR3 coding sequence is TGTGCCAGCAAGGGGGTGAATGGCTACACCTTC.

In regard to this clone: Different DNA sequences within this sample yield the same CDR3. The chain carries TRBV14 and TRBJ1-2; unclear D gene. The V gene lost 0 bases and the J gene lost 4 bases, with 9 bases spanning the gap. Germline CDR1 reads SGHDN; CDR2 reads FVKESK. This CDR3 is built from 14 residues. The CDR3 nucleotides are TGTGCCAGCAGCCAAGATCTTTTGGGCTATGGCTACACCTTC. Protein sequence: CASSQDLLGYGYTF.

This clone was recorded only once. The chain uses TRBV19 and TRBJ1-2, with D perhaps matching TRBD1 (5 bases). The germline gives CDR1 LNHDA, CDR2 SQIVND (reference sequence). V lost 0 bases and J 7 bases, leaving 9 bases between the germline ends. This CDR3 region has 13 residues. The DNA of the CDR3 is TGTGCCAGTAGTATAGATGCAGGGTTTGGCTACACCTTC. Its protein product is CASSIDAGFGYTF.

This chain uses TRBV2 with TRBJ2-7; no clear D. Germline-derived CDR1 and CDR2 are SNHLY and FYNNEI. Deletions cut 5 bases from V and 4 bases from J, with 9 bases between. This CDR3 spans 12 amino acids. CDR3 loop: CASSTTSYEQYF. The CDR3, as DNA: TGTGCCAGCAGTACCACTTCGTACGAGCAGTACTTC.

J is TRBJ2-7 and V is TRBV5-1, with D tentatively TRBD2 (6 bases). The germline V gene encodes CDR1 SGHRS and CDR2 YFSETQ. There are 13 residues in the CDR3. V gave up 4 bases and J gave up 3 bases, with 11 bases separating them. CDR3 sequence: CASSGGTIYEQYF. In DNA, the CDR3 is TGCGCCAGCAGCGGCGGGACCATCTACGAGCAGTACTTC.

V and J are TRBV27 and TRBJ1-4; D gene uncertain. V was cut by 2 bases and J by 3 bases, with 13 bases left in between. The CDR3 spans 16 residues. Germline loops: CDR1 MNHEY, CDR2 SMNVEV (reference sequence). The CDR3, as DNA: TGTGCCAGCAGTTTAGTCAGTGGGGTGGCTAATGAAAAACTGTTTTTT. It is translated as CASSLVSGVANEKLFF.

This clone was observed a few times. This rearrangement joins TRBV28 to TRBJ2-2; D ambiguous. The germline gives CDR1 MDHEN, CDR2 SYDVKM. The CDR3 loop spans 11 amino acids. The V end was cut by 3 bases, the J end by 10 bases, with 6 bases between. CDR3 protein: CASSFFAELFF. In DNA, the CDR3 is TGTGCCAGCAGTTTCTTTGCGGAGCTGTTTTTT.

J is TRBJ1-2 and V is TRBV6-5; TRBD1 matches 7 bases. V lost 8 bases and J lost 7; bases outside the gene matches: 16. Germline CDR1 and CDR2: MNHEY and SVGAGI. The CDR3 is 15 residues long. The CDR3 DNA is TGTGCCAGCGGGGGGCTAGGGACAGATAGGAGTGGCTACACCTTC. Amino acid sequence: CASGGLGTDRSGYTF.

The chain couples TRBV29-1 to TRBJ1-1, with TRBD1 matching over 7 bases. The germline V gene encodes CDR1 SQVTM and CDR2 ANQGSEA. The CDR3 contains 13 residues. With 7 bases clipped from V and 0 bases from J, the junction kept 5 bases outside the gene matches. For the CDR3, the DNA is TGCAGCGGCATGGACAGGTTGAACACTGAAGCTTTCTTT. This gives the protein CSGMDRLNTEAFF. Using reference TRBV29-1 and TRBJ1-1 for the parts outside the CDR3, the full variable domain is SAVISQKPSRDICQRGTSLTIQCQVDSQVTMMFWYRQQPGQSLTLIATANQGSEATYESGFVIDKFPISRPNLTFSTLTVSNMSPEDSSIYLCSGMDRLNTEAFFGQGTRLTVV.

The genes are TRBV30 and TRBJ2-3, with 8 bases matching TRBD2. There are 14 residues in the CDR3. The junction had 9 bases not matched to a gene; V was cut back by 5 bases and J by 5 bases. Germline CDR1 GTSNPN, CDR2 SVGIG (reference sequence). The DNA of the CDR3 is TGTGCCTGGGTTCCAGCGGGAGCGGTAGATACGCAGTATTTT. This codes for CAWVPAGAVDTQYF.

The V call is TRBV6-5, the J call TRBJ2-7, with TRBD2 identical over 9 bases. V lost 8 bases, J lost 5 bases, and 13 bases stayed unmatched. Germline CDR1 MNHEY, CDR2 SVGAGI. The CDR3 is 15 residues long. CDR3 sequence reads: CASAYGGVAGDEQYF. The CDR3 nucleotides read TGTGCCAGCGCCTATGGAGGGGTAGCGGGGGACGAGCAGTACTTC.

The chain recombines TRBV27 with TRBJ2-3, with no clear D. The V and J ends lost 8 bases and 1 base respectively, with 10 bases between them. The CDR3 is 13 amino acids. From germline, CDR1 is MNHEY and CDR2 SMNVEV (reference sequence). The CDR3 region is CASAYGGTDTQYF. Here the CDR3 DNA reads TGTGCCAGCGCTTATGGGGGCACAGATACGCAGTATTTT.

This chain connects TRBV6-5 to TRBJ2-7, with D uncertain. The germline gives CDR1 MNHEY, CDR2 SVGAGI. V was shortened by 6 bases and J by 3 bases, with 18 bases between the two germline ends. The CDR3 has 15 amino acids. The CDR3 reads CASSSAPGIYYEQYF. CDR3 nucleotides: TGTGCCAGCAGCTCTGCCCCGGGTATTTACTACGAGCAGTACTTC.

This clone was recorded once. The chain employs TRBV6-5 and TRBJ2-7; D may correspond to TRBD1 or TRBD2 (5 bases each). Germline CDR1 is MNHEY and CDR2 is SVGAGI. The CDR3 has 14 residues. Between the trimmed V and J ends, which lost 5 bases and 2 bases, there was a span of 13 bases. The DNA of the CDR3 is TGTGCCAGCAGTCAAGGGACCGATACCTACGAGCAGTACTTC. Its translation: CASSQGTDTYEQYF.

The chain uses TRBV6-5 and TRBJ2-1, with 7 positions matching TRBD1. This CDR3 spans 13 amino acids. Germline V CDR1 and CDR2: MNHEY, SVGAGI. V shed 5 bases and J 8 bases; nucleotides not matched to a gene: 6. As DNA, the CDR3 is TGTGCCAGCAGTAAAACAGGGGTGGATGAGCAGTTCTTC. It codes for CASSKTGVDEQFF.

The rearrangement joins TRBV7-9 to TRBJ1-1; 7 bases are shared with TRBD1. The germline CDR1 and CDR2 sequences are SEHNR and FQNEAQ (reference sequence). This CDR3 is built from 14 residues. The junction had 7 bases not matched to a gene; V was cut back by 6 bases and J by 3 bases. The CDR3 DNA follows: TGTGCCAGCAGACCGGGACAGTTGGACACTGAAGCTTTCTTT. Translated, it gives CASRPGQLDTEAFF. The entire variable domain, with the rest obtained from reference TRBV7-9 and TRBJ1-1, is as follows: DTGVSQNPRHKITKRGQNVTFRCDPISEHNRLYWYRQTLGQGPEFLTYFQNEAQLEKSRLLSDRFSAERPKGSFSTLEIQRTEQGDSAMYLCASRPGQLDTEAFFGQGTRLTVV.

This clone was counted between two and nine times. The rearrangement links TRBV5-4 to TRBJ2-2; TRBD2 aligns across 7 bases. This CDR3 spans 14 amino acids. J gave up 3 bases and V 4 bases, and 3 bases lay outside the gene matches. Germline V gives CDR1 SGHNT, CDR2 YYREEE (reference sequence). CDR3 nucleotide sequence: TGTGCCAGCAGCAGCGGGACTTACACCGGGGAGCTGTTTTTT. Its translation is CASSSGTYTGELFF. The complete variable domain, with remaining parts taken from reference TRBV5-4 and TRBJ2-2, reads ETGVTQSPTHLIKTRGQQVTLRCSSQSGHNTVSWYQQALGQGPQFIFQYYREEENGRGNFPPRFSGLQFPNYSSELNVNALELDDSALYLCASSSGTYTGELFFGEGSRLTVL.